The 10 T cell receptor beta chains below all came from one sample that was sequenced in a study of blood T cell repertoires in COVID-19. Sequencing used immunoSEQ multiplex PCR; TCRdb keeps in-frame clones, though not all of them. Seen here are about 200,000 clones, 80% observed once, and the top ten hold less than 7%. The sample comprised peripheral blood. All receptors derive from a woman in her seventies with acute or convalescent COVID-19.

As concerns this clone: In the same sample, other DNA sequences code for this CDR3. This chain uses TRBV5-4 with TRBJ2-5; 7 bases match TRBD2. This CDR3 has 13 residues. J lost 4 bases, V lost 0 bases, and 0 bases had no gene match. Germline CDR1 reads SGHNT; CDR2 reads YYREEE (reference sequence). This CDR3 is CASSLAGGETQYF. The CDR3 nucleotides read TGTGCCAGCAGCTTGGCGGGGGGAGAGACCCAGTACTTC.

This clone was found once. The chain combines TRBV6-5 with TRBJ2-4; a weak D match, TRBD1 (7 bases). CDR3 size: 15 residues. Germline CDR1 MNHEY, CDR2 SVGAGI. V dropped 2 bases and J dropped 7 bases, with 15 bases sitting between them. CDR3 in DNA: TGTGCCAGCAGTTACCAGGGGGAGACTAGGAACATTCAGTACTTC. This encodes CASSYQGETRNIQYF.

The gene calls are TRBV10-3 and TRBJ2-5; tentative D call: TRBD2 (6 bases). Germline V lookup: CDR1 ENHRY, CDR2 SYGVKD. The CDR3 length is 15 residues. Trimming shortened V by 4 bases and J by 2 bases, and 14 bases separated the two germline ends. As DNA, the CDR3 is TGTGCCATCAGTGGGCCGGGACTCAGTCAAGAGACCCAGTACTTC. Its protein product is CAISGPGLSQETQYF.

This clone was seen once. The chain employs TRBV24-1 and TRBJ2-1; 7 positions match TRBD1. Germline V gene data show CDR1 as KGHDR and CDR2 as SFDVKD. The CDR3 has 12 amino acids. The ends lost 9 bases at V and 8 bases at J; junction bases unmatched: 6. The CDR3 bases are TGTGCCACCTCAGACAGGGTGGATGAGCAGTTCTTC. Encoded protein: CATSDRVDEQFF.

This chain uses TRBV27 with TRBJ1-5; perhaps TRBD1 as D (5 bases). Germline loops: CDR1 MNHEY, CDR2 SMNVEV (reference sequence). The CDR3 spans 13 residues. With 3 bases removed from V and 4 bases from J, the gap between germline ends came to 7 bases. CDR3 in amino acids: CASSFQGNQPQHF. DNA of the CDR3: TGTGCCAGCAGTTTTCAGGGTAATCAGCCCCAGCATTTT.

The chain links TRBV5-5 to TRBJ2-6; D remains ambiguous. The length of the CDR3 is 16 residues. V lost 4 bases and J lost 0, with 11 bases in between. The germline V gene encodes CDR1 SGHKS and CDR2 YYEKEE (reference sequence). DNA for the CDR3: TGTGCCAGCAGCCTTCTACAGATCTCTGGGGCCAACGTCCTGACTTTC. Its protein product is CASSLLQISGANVLTF.

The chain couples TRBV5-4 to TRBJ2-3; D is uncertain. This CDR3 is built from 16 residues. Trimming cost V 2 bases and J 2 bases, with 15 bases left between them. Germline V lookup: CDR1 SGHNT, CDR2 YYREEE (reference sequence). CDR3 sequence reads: CASSLAGGNPTDTQYF. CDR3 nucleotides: TGTGCCAGCAGCTTAGCCGGCGGCAACCCCACAGATACGCAGTATTTT.

CDR3 coding DNA: TGTGCCAGCAGCTTAGGGACAGGGGGCCAAGAGACCCAGTACTTC. Amino acids: CASSLGTGGQETQYF. This sequence joins TRBV7-2 and TRBJ2-5; 10 bases align to TRBD1. The CDR3 runs to 15 residues. Unmatched junction bases numbered 0, after V lost 1 base and J lost 1 base. In germline, CDR1 is SGHTA, CDR2 FQGNSA.

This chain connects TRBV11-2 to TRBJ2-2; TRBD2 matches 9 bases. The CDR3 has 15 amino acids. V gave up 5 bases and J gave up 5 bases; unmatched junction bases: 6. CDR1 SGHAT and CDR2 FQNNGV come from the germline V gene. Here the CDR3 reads CASSNSGGRTGELFF. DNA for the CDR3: TGTGCCAGCAGCAACAGCGGGGGGCGAACCGGGGAGCTGTTTTTT.

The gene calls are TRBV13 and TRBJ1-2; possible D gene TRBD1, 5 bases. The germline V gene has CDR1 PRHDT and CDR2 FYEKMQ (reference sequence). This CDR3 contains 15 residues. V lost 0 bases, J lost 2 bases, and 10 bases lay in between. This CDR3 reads CASSLGQGSNYGYTF. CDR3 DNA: TGTGCCAGCAGCTTAGGCCAGGGAAGCAACTATGGCTACACCTTC.